This TCR beta chain was captured by sequencing in a study of T cells in Graves' hyperthyroidism and ophthalmopathy. RNA transcripts served as the template for amplifying TCR beta CDR3 regions. Carried out on the TCR CDR3, a first-round RT-PCR used the HTBI primer set. TCRdb reprocessed the multiplex PCR reads via MiXCR and lists one record per CDR3 protein. The sample consists of about 620,000 distinct CDR3 sequences, about 17% of them appearing once. Sequenced material: blood. The sequence came from a woman aged 30 to 39 with Graves' hyperthyroidism.

In DNA, the CDR3 is TGTGCCACTCGGACAGGGGGCTATGGCTACACCTTC. Protein sequence: CATRTGGYGYTF. The chain recombines TRBV6-2 or TRBV6-3 with TRBJ1-2, with TRBD1 matching over 10 bases. The length of the CDR3 is 12 residues. With 10 bases clipped from V and 4 bases from J, the junction kept 3 bases outside the gene matches. The germline V gene encodes CDR1 MNHEY and CDR2 SVGEGT.